This TCR beta chain was sequenced in a study of memory CD4+ T cells and cytomegalovirus serostatus. Single viable CD3+CD4+CD8-CD45RO+ cells were sorted as the memory CD4+ T cells. CMV serostatus came from serum IgG against pp150, pp28, p38, p52. Total CD4+ T cells were enriched by CD4 positive selection. The germline V gene encodes CDR1 SGHVS and CDR2 FQNEAQ. V trimming: 6 bases; J trimming: 8 bases; junction bases outside the gene matches: 6. This CDR3 comprises 14 residues. Notes on the study in general: Of 164 reported CMV TCRbeta sequences, under 80 were found in memory CD4+ repertoires. CMV serostatus prediction reached median AUC approximately 0.95, or 0.91 with US-trained model.

In regard to this clone: The antigen is undetermined.

TCRdb's table, derived via immunoSEQ multiplex PCR, lists solely in-frame clones and lacks some. The table lists roughly 67,000 clones, 70% to 80% of them singletons. What was sequenced was memory CD4+ T cells from blood. The chain is built from TRBV7-8 and TRBJ1-6, with 8 bases identical to TRBD1. This sequence was found in an adult in good health and CMV-seropositive. CDR3 bases: TGTGCCAGCAGACCCCGGGACAGGCATTCACCCCTCCACTTT. It encodes CASRPRDRHSPLHF.